These 26 T cell receptor beta chains came from one sample sequenced in a study of breast tumors, draining lymph nodes, adjacent tissues (dated by TCRdb to 2016 to 2017). The library was prepared using multiplex PCR. TCRdb shows the sequencer as Illumina HiSeq 2000. Clones were called with MiXCR by TCRdb after fastp trimmed the public reads at Q25, and only in-frame beta chains were retained. Rows matching on CDR3 protein sequence are summarized as one entry with the most common DNA and genes. The sample table records 270,000 or so distinct CDR3 sequences; 30% of these occur just once. The ten largest make up more than 1% of the sample. Lymph node samples came from the axillary draining lymph nodes of breast cancer patients. Material: axillary lymph node tissue. The receptors originated from a female donor with breast cancer. Some clones in this sample may be carry-over from other donors' samples.

This chain connects TRBV20-1 to TRBJ1-5; weak D call: TRBD1 (5 bases). Per the germline V gene, CDR1 is DFQATT and CDR2 is SNEGSKA (reference sequence). Deletions cut 2 bases from V and 0 bases from J, with 14 bases between. The CDR3 runs 16 residues. In DNA form, the CDR3 reads TGCAGTGCTAGACCAGGGCTGGACTATAGCAATCAGCCCCAGCATTTT. Its protein product is CSARPGLDYSNQPQHF.

This clonotype turned up a few times. V usage is TRBV30 and J usage is TRBJ2-3; tentatively, D is TRBD2 (6 bases). CDR3 length: 15 amino acids. Trimming removed 4 bases from V and 0 bases from J, with 14 bases in between. The germline V gene has CDR1 GTSNPN and CDR2 SVGIG (reference sequence). CDR3 nucleotides: TGTGCCTGGAATGGAGGGGCCAATAGCACAGATACGCAGTATTTT. This gives the protein CAWNGGANSTDTQYF.

The table lists this clonotype with many counts. V usage is TRBV20-1 and J usage is TRBJ2-3; D remains unclear. V dropped 2 bases and J dropped 2 bases, with 5 bases sitting between them. Germline V lookup: CDR1 DFQATT, CDR2 SNEGSKA (reference sequence). This CDR3 region has 12 residues. CDR3 coding DNA: TGCAGTGCTAGAAAACCCACAGATACGCAGTATTTT. Translation: CSARKPTDTQYF.

This clonotype has a count of ten or more. This chain connects TRBV20-1 to TRBJ1-6; D remains ambiguous. Germline V gives CDR1 DFQATT, CDR2 SNEGSKA (reference sequence). CDR3 length: 9 amino acids. CDR3 loop: CSPNSPLHF. The CDR3 nucleotides are TGCAGCCCTAATTCACCCCTCCACTTT.

This clonotype showed up many times. V and J are TRBV20-1 and TRBJ1-6, with D hard to call. V was shortened by 2 bases and J by 0 bases, with 8 bases between the two germline ends. CDR3 length: 15 amino acids. In germline, CDR1 is DFQATT, CDR2 SNEGSKA (reference sequence). The DNA for the CDR3 is TGCAGTGCTAGATCCCCGAGCTCCTATAATTCACCCCTCCACTTT. It translates to CSARSPSSYNSPLHF.

This clonotype was counted ten times or more. This chain links TRBV11-3 with TRBJ2-3; either TRBD1 or TRBD2 may supply D (5 bases each). V was trimmed by 5 bases and J by 7 bases, leaving 19 bases between them. In germline, CDR1 is SGHNT, CDR2 YENEEA. The CDR3 consists of 15 residues. The CDR3 DNA is TGTGCCAGCAGCGCTCGGGACGGTTGGCGTAATACGCAGTATTTT. Residues: CASSARDGWRNTQYF.

For this clonotype: A single base separates this from a much larger clone, so it may be a read error. The V call is TRBV19, the J call TRBJ2-3, with 7 bases aligning to TRBD2. The V gene's germline CDR1 is LNHDA and CDR2 SQIVND (reference sequence). The CDR3 length is 15 residues. The CDR3 spells CAGSGGLGGTDTQYF. The DNA for the CDR3 is TGTGCCGGTAGTGGCGGACTAGGGGGCACAGATACGCAGTATTTT.

This clonotype has more than one count but fewer than ten. At one of its ends the junction is not consistent with the germline gene, which may arise from a read error. The chain uses TRBV6-5 and TRBJ2-7; 7 bases line up with TRBD2. The germline gives CDR1 MNHEY, CDR2 SVGAGI. The CDR3 is made up of 18 amino acids. The CDR3 coding sequence is TGTGCCAGCAGTCACTCGATGGGTTCGGGGGGAAGGTCCTACGAGCAGTACTTC. It translates to CASSHSMGSGGRSYEQYF.

Here the CDR3 reads CASSLTDRNTEAFF. Written as DNA, the CDR3 is TGTGCCAGCAGCTTGACGGACAGGAACACTGAAGCTTTCTTT. This chain connects TRBV7-2 to TRBJ1-1, with a tentative D call TRBD1 (6 bases). The CDR3 is 14 amino acids. With 3 bases removed from V and 1 base from J, the gap between germline ends came to 9 bases. The germline gives CDR1 SGHTA, CDR2 FQGNSA.

Regarding this clonotype: A clone one base away is much larger, so this may be a read error. The chain combines TRBV11-3 with TRBJ2-1; either TRBD1 or TRBD2 may supply D (5 bases each). Germline lookup yields CDR1 SGHNT and CDR2 YENEEA. The CDR3 contains 15 residues. For the CDR3, the DNA is TGTGCCAGCAGCTTAGACGGAGGACAAAACAATGAGCAGCTCTTC. Protein product: CASSLDGGQNNEQLF.

The sample holds many counts of this clonotype. The chain uses TRBV2 and TRBJ2-3; 11 bases are a match to TRBD2. V was pared by 5 bases and J by 3 bases, with 4 bases of the junction left unmatched. CDR3 length equals 15 residues. Germline V lookup: CDR1 SNHLY, CDR2 FYNNEI. The CDR3 here is CASSLSGRGTDTQYF. CDR3 DNA: TGTGCCAGCAGTCTTAGCGGGAGGGGAACAGATACGCAGTATTTT.

The sample holds many counts of this clonotype. The rearrangement links TRBV5-1 to TRBJ1-6, with D tentatively TRBD1 (6 bases). CDR3 length: 16 residues. CDR1 is SGHRS, CDR2 YFSETQ, per germline. Trimming took off 0 bases at V and 7 bases at J, with 14 bases between the two ends. CDR3 in amino acids: CASSLEQGVGNSPLHF. CDR3 DNA: TGCGCCAGCAGCTTGGAACAGGGCGTTGGGAATTCACCCCTCCACTTT.

There are a few counts of this clonotype. Sequence at one end of the junction differs from germline and may be a read error. V usage is TRBV9 and J usage is TRBJ2-5, with D perhaps being TRBD1 or TRBD2 (5 bases each). Germline V gene sequence: CDR1 SGDLS, CDR2 YYNGEE. The CDR3 contains 14 residues. DNA for the CDR3: TGTGCCAGCAGCGAGACAGCGGTCCAAGAGACCCAGTCCTTC. Translating gives CASSETAVQETQSF. The variable domain in full, completed from reference TRBV9 and TRBJ2-5, reads DSGVTQTPKHLITATGQRVTLRCSPRSGDLSVYWYQQSLDQGLQFLIQYYNGEERAKGNILERFSAQQFPDLHSELNLSSLELGDSALYFCASSETAVQETQSFGPGTRLLVL.

This clonotype was seen repeatedly, ten times or more. The chain uses TRBV12-3 or TRBV12-4 and TRBJ2-1, with 11 bases identical to TRBD2. Trimming took 2 bases from V and 7 from J; bases not matched to a gene: 7. The CDR3 is 16 amino acids. Here the CDR3 DNA reads TGTGCCAGCAGTTTACGGAGGGGACTAGCGGTGAATGAGCAGTTCTTC. Its translation: CASSLRRGLAVNEQFF.

The chain carries TRBV10-3 and TRBJ1-1; perhaps TRBD1 as D (5 bases). Trimming took 4 bases from V and 7 from J, leaving 7 bases between them. The CDR3 runs to 11 residues. Germline V gives CDR1 ENHRY, CDR2 SYGVKD. The CDR3 bases are TGTGCCATCAGTGGGGGACGTGAAGCTTTCTTT. This translates into CAISGGREAFF.

This clonotype showed up many times. This chain links TRBV12-3 or TRBV12-4 with TRBJ2-2; 9 nucleotides align to TRBD1. V shed 10 bases and J 2 bases; nucleotides not matched to a gene: 5. This CDR3 is 14 amino acids long. The CDR3 is CATRQGVNTGELFF. CDR3 bases: TGTGCCACCCGACAGGGGGTAAACACCGGGGAGCTGTTTTTT.

This chain links TRBV10-2 with TRBJ2-7, with TRBD1 identical over 8 bases. V shed 0 bases, J shed 4 bases, and the junction held 2 bases outside the gene matches. CDR3 length: 14 residues. Germline assignment: CDR1 WSHSY and CDR2 SAAADI. The DNA of the CDR3 is TGCGCCAGCAGTGAGTCCGGACAGGGATACGAGCAGTACTTC. Translation: CASSESGQGYEQYF.

In this sample, this clonotype turned up many times. The chain uses TRBV6-4 and TRBJ2-1; 12 nucleotides line up with TRBD2. Germline V gene sequence: CDR1 MRHNA, CDR2 SNTAGT. V lost 3 bases and J lost 8; bases outside the gene matches: 5. The CDR3 extends over 15 amino acids. The CDR3 loop reads CASSETSGSRHEQFF. The CDR3 DNA sequence: TGTGCCAGCAGTGAGACTAGCGGGAGTCGTCATGAGCAGTTCTTC.

V usage is TRBV5-1 and J usage is TRBJ1-6; 7 positions match TRBD1. The CDR3 runs 18 residues. Per germline, CDR1 SGHRS and CDR2 YFSETQ. With V trimmed by 0 bases and J by 7 bases, 13 bases remained unmatched. The CDR3 loop reads CASSLGQGGSSRNSPLHF. The DNA of the CDR3 is TGCGCCAGCAGCTTGGGACAGGGTGGGAGCTCGCGGAATTCACCCCTCCACTTT.

At least ten counts were recorded for this clonotype. This rearrangement joins TRBV4-1 to TRBJ2-1; perhaps TRBD2 as D (5 bases). V lost 1 base to trimming and J lost 7 bases, with 20 bases between them. The germline V gene has CDR1 MGHRA and CDR2 YSYEKL. CDR3 length equals 17 residues. The CDR3 spells CASSQGSAGLTRNEQFF. The CDR3 bases are TGCGCCAGCAGCCAAGGATCGGCAGGACTGACCCGTAATGAGCAGTTCTTC.

This clonotype was picked up many times. V and J are TRBV4-1 and TRBJ1-5, with TRBD1 identical over 9 bases. This CDR3 has 16 amino acids. V shed 0 bases and J 8 bases; nucleotides not matched to a gene: 8. The germline CDR1 and CDR2 sequences are MGHRA and YSYEKL. CDR3 protein: CASSQEGGQGRKPQHF. CDR3 in DNA: TGCGCCAGCAGCCAAGAGGGAGGACAGGGGAGGAAGCCCCAGCATTTT.

The sample holds many counts of this clonotype. V usage is TRBV5-8 and J usage is TRBJ2-5, with D maybe TRBD2 (5 bases). This CDR3 has 15 residues. V dropped 1 base and J dropped 4 bases, with 14 bases sitting between them. CDR1 is SGHTS, CDR2 YDEGEE, per germline. The CDR3 DNA reads as TGTGCCAGCAGCTTGCCCTCACTAGTTGGAGAGACCCAGTACTTC. Residues: CASSLPSLVGETQYF.

This clonotype was seen at least ten times. CDR3: CASSLASGSYEQYF. The CDR3 coding sequence is TGTGCCAGCAGCTTAGCTAGCGGGAGTTACGAGCAGTACTTC. This chain joins TRBV7-9 and TRBJ2-7; 9 bases fit TRBD2. Germline CDR1 SEHNR, CDR2 FQNEAQ (reference sequence). V gave up 0 bases and J gave up 4 bases; unmatched junction bases: 1. The CDR3 runs 14 residues. The full variable domain, rest sourced from reference TRBV7-9 and TRBJ2-7, is DTGVSQNPRHKITKRGQNVTFRCDPISEHNRLYWYRQTLGQGPEFLTYFQNEAQLEKSRLLSDRFSAERPKGSFSTLEIQRTEQGDSAMYLCASSLASGSYEQYFGPGTRLTVT.

This clonotype was counted many times. The rearrangement links TRBV7-9 to TRBJ2-2; 8 nucleotides match TRBD2. Germline V gives CDR1 SEHNR, CDR2 FQNEAQ (reference sequence). The ends lost 2 bases at V and 5 bases at J; junction bases unmatched: 10. There are 17 residues in the CDR3. CDR3 in DNA: TGTGCCAGCAGCTTAAGAGGGCTAGCGGGCGTGACCGGGGAGCTGTTTTTT. Translated: CASSLRGLAGVTGELFF.

For the CDR3, the DNA is TGTGCCAGCAGCCGCGGGACTAGCCTAGGCCGAGAGCAGTTCTTC. This translates into CASSRGTSLGREQFF. The rearrangement uses TRBV3-1 and TRBJ2-1, with TRBD2 matching 9 bases. CDR1 LGHDT and CDR2 YNNKEL come from the germline V gene (reference sequence). After removal of 4 bases from V and 10 bases from J, the junction contained 11 bases not matched to a gene. The CDR3 totals 15 residues.

This clonotype was seen many times. The genes are TRBV19 and TRBJ2-1; 7 nucleotides align to TRBD2. CDR1 and CDR2 (germline): LNHDA, SQIVND (reference sequence). With 1 base clipped from V and 7 bases from J, the junction kept 7 bases outside the gene matches. CDR3 length equals 15 residues. For the CDR3, the DNA is TGTGCCAGTAGTATAGGCGGGAGACGGGTAAATGAGCAGTTCTTC. Its protein product is CASSIGGRRVNEQFF.